This entry lists 2 T cell receptor beta chains sequenced from one sample in a study of lung T cells in sarcoidosis with Löfgren's syndrome. TCRdb re-analysed the reads in MiXCR, keeping a single row per CDR3 protein. The sample contains about 19,000 distinct CDR3 sequences, approximately 22% of which appear only once. Sequencing was done on a sample of CD4+ T cells from bronchoalveolar lavage. The source of these receptors is a human donor with sarcoidosis (Löfgren's syndrome or another form), or a control subject (not recorded which).

The V call is TRBV5-1, the J call TRBJ2-7, with D perhaps being TRBD1 or TRBD2 (5 bases each). The V and J ends lost 3 bases and 12 bases respectively, with 13 bases between them. There are 11 residues in the CDR3. The germline gives CDR1 SGHRS, CDR2 YFSETQ. The DNA of the CDR3 is TGCGCCAGCAGCTATCAGGGACCTTGGTACTTC. Protein: CASSYQGPWYF.

The chain links TRBV5-1 to TRBJ2-1; no reliable D call. Trimming cost V 4 bases and J 8 bases, with 7 bases left between them. The CDR3 is 11 residues long. Germline loops: CDR1 SGHRS, CDR2 YFSETQ. The CDR3 here is CASSLLHEQFF. In nucleotides, the CDR3 is TGCGCCAGCAGCCTCCTTCATGAGCAGTTCTTC.